The 25 T cell receptor beta chains listed next were all sequenced from one sample in a study of T cell responses to AZD1222 COVID-19 vaccine. TCRdb keeps only in-frame clones here, not all; method: immunoSEQ multiplex PCR. The sample gives about 130,000 clones, approximately 92% of which show up once; 1.1% is in the top ten. Sequenced here: peripheral blood, sampled 28 days after the second AZD1222 dose. All receptors come from an adult who received the AZD1222 COVID-19 vaccine.

The gene calls are TRBV5-1 and TRBJ2-6; D not certain. Germline-derived CDR1 and CDR2 are SGHRS and YFSETQ. Trimming removed 4 bases from V and 2 bases from J, with 10 bases in between. The CDR3 sequence is 15 residues long. The CDR3 DNA follows: TGCGCCAGCAGCCCTACCAGTCCTGGGGCCAACGTCCTGACTTTC. It translates to CASSPTSPGANVLTF.

This sequence joins TRBV6-5 and TRBJ2-3; the D is unclear. The ends were cut back, 0 bases at V and 2 bases at J, with 12 bases in the middle. The CDR3 is 16 residues long. Germline CDR1 is MNHEY and CDR2 is SVGAGI. CDR3 loop: CASSYSIPSVTDTQYF. CDR3 DNA sequence: TGTGCCAGCAGTTACTCGATCCCGAGCGTCACAGATACGCAGTATTTT.

In its sample, this clone was seen a few times. The chain carries TRBV6-5 and TRBJ1-6, with D maybe TRBD1 (5 bases). The CDR3 sequence is 16 residues long. The germline CDR1 and CDR2 sequences are MNHEY and SVGAGI. Trimming pared 0 bases from V and 9 bases from J, leaving 15 bases between. Here the CDR3 reads CASSYSGLRGASPLHF. The CDR3 nucleotides read TGTGCCAGCAGTTACTCCGGACTCCGAGGGGCTTCACCCCTCCACTTT.

The chain combines TRBV15 with TRBJ1-2; tentatively, D is TRBD1 (5 bases). V lost 2 bases to trimming and J lost 3 bases, with 16 bases between them. Germline V CDR1 and CDR2: LNHNV, YYDKDF (reference sequence). CDR3 length: 16 amino acids. The DNA of the CDR3 is TGTGCCACCAGCAGATCCGGGGGACCTCCGGACTATGGCTACACCTTC. It encodes CATSRSGGPPDYGYTF.

The gene calls are TRBV11-3 and TRBJ2-5; TRBD2 aligns across 12 bases. V lost 6 bases to trimming and J lost 2 bases; unmatched junction nucleotides: 1. CDR1 and CDR2 (germline): SGHNT, YENEEA. The CDR3 is 14 amino acids. CDR3 amino acids: CASRLAGGQETQYF. CDR3 DNA sequence: TGTGCCAGCAGGCTAGCGGGGGGGCAAGAGACCCAGTACTTC.

V gene TRBV6-2 or TRBV6-3 combines with J gene TRBJ1-5; D not resolved. CDR1 MNHEY and CDR2 SVGEGT come from the germline V gene. The CDR3 sequence is 13 residues long. Trimming took off 4 bases at V and 1 base at J, with 5 bases between the two ends. The CDR3 protein is CASSSASNQPQHF. The CDR3 DNA is TGTGCCAGCAGTTCCGCAAGCAATCAGCCCCAGCATTTT.

The V call is TRBV6-5, the J call TRBJ1-1, with D unresolved. The CDR3 covers 14 residues. The V gene's germline CDR1 is MNHEY and CDR2 SVGAGI. Trimming stripped 4 bases from V and 2 bases from J, with 11 bases between. The CDR3 loop is CASSSQIENTEAFF. In DNA, the CDR3 is TGTGCCAGCAGTTCTCAGATAGAAAACACTGAAGCTTTCTTT.

This chain connects TRBV23-1 to TRBJ1-1; 9 nucleotides agree with TRBD1. TRBV23-1 is an open reading frame, and its role is uncertain. The CDR3 length is 18 residues. V was pared by 2 bases and J by 3 bases, with 13 bases of the junction left unmatched. CDR3 coding DNA: TGCGCCAGCAGTCAAGAGTCTGGGGGACAGGGTACATACACTGAAGCTTTCTTT. Protein: CASSQESGGQGTYTEAFF.

The chain carries TRBV29-1 and TRBJ2-2; TRBD1 aligns across 7 bases. V shed 1 base and J 5 bases; nucleotides not matched to a gene: 4. Germline CDR1 and CDR2: SQVTM and ANQGSEA. CDR3 length equals 14 residues. The CDR3 region has the DNA TGCAGCGTTGAAGTGGCAGGGGGTACCGGGGAGCTGTTTTTT. Translating it yields CSVEVAGGTGELFF.

This clone was detected only a few times. V usage is TRBV27 and J usage is TRBJ1-6; TRBD1 matches at 7 bases. V trimming: 5 bases; J trimming: 4 bases; junction bases outside the gene matches: 5. Germline V gene data show CDR1 as MNHEY and CDR2 as SMNVEV (reference sequence). This CDR3 comprises 15 residues. The CDR3, as DNA: TGTGCCAGCAGTACTCCGGGACAGTATAATTCACCCCTCCACTTT. It translates to CASSTPGQYNSPLHF.

This sequence joins TRBV7-8 and TRBJ1-4; D perhaps matches TRBD1 (5 bases). CDR1 and CDR2 (germline): SGHVS, FQNEAQ. Trimming left V 3 bases short and J 8 bases short, with 16 bases between. The CDR3 consists of 15 residues. The CDR3 DNA reads as TGTGCCAGCAGCTTCTTACAGGAGAAAGGGGAAAAACTGTTTTTT. This gives the protein CASSFLQEKGEKLFF.

This chain connects TRBV30 to TRBJ2-2; TRBD1 might be the D (7 bases). V was shortened by 0 bases and J by 15 bases, with 17 bases between the two germline ends. CDR3 length: 13 residues. The germline V gene has CDR1 GTSNPN and CDR2 SVGIG (reference sequence). CDR3 residues: CAWSVQATGRMFF. DNA of the CDR3: TGTGCCTGGAGTGTACAGGCGACAGGGAGGATGTTTTTT. Full variable domain (missing parts from reference TRBV30 and TRBJ2-2): SQTIHQWPATLVQPVGSPLSLECTVEGTSNPNLYWYRQAAGRGLQLLFYSVGIGQISSEVPQNLSASRPQDRQFILSSKKLLLSDSGFYLCAWSVQATGRMFFGEGSRLTVL.

The V call is TRBV19, the J call TRBJ1-2, with unresolved D. The CDR3 is made up of 14 amino acids. Germline assignment: CDR1 LNHDA and CDR2 SQIVND (reference sequence). V dropped 10 bases and J dropped 6 bases, with 21 bases sitting between them. The CDR3 loop reads CATTSLRTLNGYTF. The CDR3 DNA reads TGTGCCACCACATCGTTGAGGACGCTGAATGGCTACACCTTC.

V usage is TRBV6-2 or TRBV6-3 and J usage is TRBJ1-2; TRBD1 might be the D (6 bases). Looked up from germline, CDR1 is MNHEY and CDR2 is SVGEGT. The CDR3 is made up of 15 amino acids. Deletions cut 2 bases from V and 1 base from J, with 11 bases between. DNA of the CDR3: TGTGCCAGCAGTTACGGAAGGGGGAATAACTATGGCTACACCTTC. Translating gives CASSYGRGNNYGYTF.

The chain carries TRBV10-3 and TRBJ1-1; D is unclear. The germline gives CDR1 ENHRY, CDR2 SYGVKD. The CDR3 totals 14 residues. Trimming stripped 4 bases from V and 0 bases from J, with 9 bases between. The CDR3 region is CAISAVAMNTEAFF. CDR3 DNA: TGTGCCATCAGTGCAGTTGCTATGAACACTGAAGCTTTCTTT.

The chain uses TRBV18 and TRBJ2-2; D remains unclear. CDR3 length: 14 residues. Trimming removed 2 bases from V and 5 bases from J, with 9 bases in between. The germline gives CDR1 KGHSH, CDR2 LQKENI. CDR3 DNA: TGTGCCAGCTCACCATTTACGGGTACCGGGGAGCTGTTTTTT. Its protein is CASSPFTGTGELFF.

The DNA of the CDR3 is TGTGCCAACGTAACACACAATGAGCAGTTCTTC. It is translated as CANVTHNEQFF. The chain couples TRBV19 to TRBJ2-1; D is undetermined. There are 11 residues in the CDR3. Between the trimmed V and J ends, which lost 10 bases and 5 bases, there was a span of 9 bases. Per germline, CDR1 LNHDA and CDR2 SQIVND (reference sequence).

V and J are TRBV11-2 and TRBJ2-2; the match to TRBD2 covers 7 bases. Germline V lookup: CDR1 SGHAT, CDR2 FQNNGV. Trimming took 4 bases from V and 5 from J; bases not matched to a gene: 10. There are 16 residues in the CDR3. The CDR3 DNA sequence: TGTGCCAGCAGCTCCGTCCGGGAGGTGGATACCGGGGAGCTGTTTTTT. Translation: CASSSVREVDTGELFF.

In nucleotides, the CDR3 is TGTGCCAGCAGTTCCGGGGCCAACGTCCTGACTTTC. Its translation is CASSSGANVLTF. V usage is TRBV27 and J usage is TRBJ2-6, with no clear D. V lost 4 bases and J lost 4, with 2 bases in between. Germline V gene data show CDR1 as MNHEY and CDR2 as SMNVEV (reference sequence). The CDR3 extends over 12 amino acids.

The V and J genes are TRBV11-3 and TRBJ2-3; D call uncertain. This CDR3 is 14 amino acids long. Trimming removed 5 bases at V and 2 bases at J, with 11 bases between. Germline-derived CDR1 and CDR2 are SGHNT and YENEEA. The CDR3 sequence: CASSRQPSTDTQYF. The DNA for the CDR3 is TGTGCCAGCAGCCGTCAACCATCCACAGATACGCAGTATTTT.

This chain links TRBV2 with TRBJ2-1; tentatively, D is TRBD1 (5 bases). This CDR3 spans 11 amino acids. The germline gives CDR1 SNHLY, CDR2 FYNNEI. V was cut by 3 bases and J by 10 bases, with 7 bases left in between. The DNA for the CDR3 is TGTGCCAGCAGTGAGGGGCGGGAGCAGTTCTTC. It yields the protein CASSEGREQFF.

The V call is TRBV19, the J call TRBJ1-1; 8 nucleotides match TRBD1. Trimming removed 7 bases from V and 1 base from J; junction bases left unmatched: 8. Germline V gene sequence: CDR1 LNHDA, CDR2 SQIVND (reference sequence). The CDR3 contains 15 residues. The CDR3 DNA reads TGTGCCAGTACCAAGACGGGGACAGGGAACACTGAAGCTTTCTTT. Its translation: CASTKTGTGNTEAFF.

This chain connects TRBV13 to TRBJ2-1; D gene ambiguous. In germline, CDR1 is PRHDT, CDR2 FYEKMQ (reference sequence). V lost 5 bases and J 5 bases, leaving 19 bases between the germline ends. The CDR3 contains 16 residues. CDR3 amino acids: CASSQKVPGPDNEQFF. CDR3 sequence (DNA): TGTGCCAGCAGCCAAAAAGTCCCGGGTCCTGACAATGAGCAGTTCTTC. Variable domain in full (rest from reference TRBV13 and TRBJ2-1): AAGVIQSPRHLIKEKRETATLKCYPIPRHDTVYWYQQGPGQDPQFLISFYEKMQSDKGSIPDRFSAQQFSDYHSELNMSSLELGDSALYFCASSQKVPGPDNEQFFGPGTRLTVL.

The chain employs TRBV21-1 and TRBJ1-5; the DNA was not compared with TRBD1, the D call given in the table. TRBV21-1 is described as a pseudogene. The CDR3 has 21 residues. The CDR3 loop reads CASSKARRGDRRYNSNQPQHF. The DNA for the CDR3 is TGTGCCAGCAGCAAAGCGCGGCGAGGGGACAGGAGGTACAATAGCAATCAGCCCCAGCATTTT.

The rearrangement joins TRBV6-2 or TRBV6-3 to TRBJ1-5; TRBD1 is a possible D gene (6 bases). The CDR3 extends over 16 amino acids. Trimming shortened V by 5 bases and J by 1 base, and 15 bases separated the two germline ends. Germline-derived CDR1 and CDR2 are MNHEY and SVGEGT. As DNA, the CDR3 is TGTGCCAGCAGTCGCTCGGGGGCCTCGAGCAATCAGCCCCAGCATTTT. This gives the protein CASSRSGASSNQPQHF.